The entry that follows covers one TCR beta chain sequence. The CDR3 extends over 16 amino acids. Germline V gene data show CDR1 as SNHLY and CDR2 as FYNNEI. J gave up 9 bases and V 3 bases, and 7 bases lay outside the gene matches. This sample was taken from a study of blood T cell repertoires in COVID-19. Study at large: Samples representing acute and convalescent COVID-19 were sourced from the United States, Italy and Spain. T cells, B-cell-depleted T cells, or PBMCs supplied cDNA or gDNA.

Clones were sequenced by immunoSEQ multiplex PCR, and TCRdb holds only the in-frame ones, with some missing. The data hold tens of thousands of clones, with roughly 90% observed a single time. The chain recombines TRBV2 with TRBJ2-1; TRBD2 agrees at 14 bases. Sequenced input: peripheral blood. The clonotype comes from a man in his sixties with acute or convalescent COVID-19. CDR3 DNA sequence: TGTGCCAGCAGTGATTTGGGACTAGCGGGAGTTGGTGAGCAGTTCTTC. Residues: CASSDLGLAGVGEQFF.